This section outlines one TCR beta chain sequence together with its context. Its antigen is not identified. This sample stems from a study of T cells in Graves' hyperthyroidism and ophthalmopathy. Study observations and caveats: In validation, the model predicted ophthalmopathy. These predictions came a median roughly six months before onset. Classification by a 13 V-J model distinguished ophthalmopathy from stable hyperthyroidism. Also found in blood were most expanded thyroid clonotypes above 0.001.

Exclusions: uncontrolled infection, other autoimmune disease, pregnancy, lactation. Using RNA transcripts as the source, TCR beta CDR3 regions were amplified. TCR CDR3 regions were first amplified by RT-PCR with HTBI primers. TCRdb fed the multiplex PCR reads into MiXCR, producing one record per CDR3 protein. The sample has roughly 720,000 distinct CDR3 sequences; 17% are singletons. Trimming cost V 11 bases and J 4 bases, with 14 bases left between them. The CDR3 consists of 12 residues. Germline CDR1 and CDR2: ENHRY and SYGVKD. This chain joins TRBV10-3 and TRBJ1-2, with D possibly TRBD1 on 6 matching bases. Sequencing used blood. This clonotype was obtained from a man aged 50 to 59 with Graves' hyperthyroidism. This CDR3 is CAGGMDSYGYTF. CDR3 bases: TGTGCCGGCGGGATGGACAGCTATGGCTACACCTTC.